The rows below give T cell receptor beta chains drawn from one sample of a study of blood T cell repertoires in COVID-19. The method was immunoSEQ multiplex PCR; TCRdb's version includes in-frame clones alone and lacks a portion of them. The data contain fewer than 350,000 clones, nearly 90% of them singletons. The sample comprised PBMCs or T cells enriched from blood (not recorded which). The origin of the receptors is a woman younger than 35 with acute COVID-19. Both conserved end residues are part of each CDR3.

TRBV5-6	TRBJ1-6	CASSLGTTLRNSPLHF
TRBV20-1	TRBJ1-1	CSASLTDTEAFF
TRBV28	TRBJ1-4	CASSPTGWTNEKLFF
TRBV28	TRBJ1-2	CASSLGGGPLNYGYTF
TRBV7-2	TRBJ2-7	CASSLDKGANYEQYF
TRBV2	TRBJ2-5	CASSETSEPPQETQYF
TRBV5-1	TRBJ2-1	CASSARGDNEQFF
TRBV27	TRBJ2-7	CASSWGGNYEQYF
TRBV4-1	TRBJ2-1	CASSRLLAVNEQFF
TRBV5-4	TRBJ2-4	CASSGVAGLAKNIQYF
TRBV29-1	TRBJ2-1	CSVLGAGENDEQFF
TRBV3-1/TRBV3-2	TRBJ2-1	CASSLSGSSYNEQFF
TRBV7-2	TRBJ2-7	CASSLAGTGIRLAGDSAYEQYF
TRBV27	TRBJ2-5	CASSFLGLGGKTQYF
TRBV27	TRBJ2-3	CASSLSYPGGSTDTQYF
TRBV6-5	TRBJ1-5	CASESGMAQHF
TRBV7-8	TRBJ2-2	CASSFRTSGRVTGELFF
TRBV30	TRBJ2-7	CAWSPTSPYEQYF
TRBV27	TRBJ1-1	CASKRGHLEGNTEAFF
TRBV7-9	TRBJ2-7	CASSPLEGPRPYEQYF
TRBV5-1	TRBJ1-6	CASSRNPGDHNSPLHF
TRBV6-2/TRBV6-3	TRBJ2-7	CASSYSSYEQYF
TRBV5-6	TRBJ2-7	CASSRELHYEQYF
TRBV29-1	TRBJ2-3	CSTQRDSTDTQYF
TRBV18	TRBJ1-1	CASSPVDRVPEAFF
TRBV3-1/TRBV3-2	TRBJ2-2	CASSPLSGTGELFF
TRBV18	TRBJ2-1	CASSPGHLRSNEQFF
TRBV2	TRBJ2-2	CACQKGTNTGELFF
TRBV6-5	TRBJ2-7	CASRWTGGAEQYF
TRBV11-2	TRBJ1-2	CASSSKKRTGGSGYGYTF
TRBV30	TRBJ2-3	CAWSVIVGGDTQYF
TRBV5-6	TRBJ2-2	CASSRNRDSGELFF
TRBV5-1	TRBJ1-2	CASSLVGSYGYTF
TRBV5-1	TRBJ2-1	CASSRTSGTINEQFF
TRBV6-4	TRBJ2-3	CASSPQASGSRDTQYF
TRBV5-1	TRBJ2-3	CASSLGPTDTDTQYF
TRBV7-2	TRBJ2-5	CASSPRLAPETQYF
TRBV15	TRBJ2-3	CATSRADRGTRDTQYF
TRBV14	TRBJ2-5	CASSQFQGQETQYF
TRBV7-2	TRBJ2-3	CASSSADTQYF
TRBV27	TRBJ1-4	CASTNIGPSSYEKLFF
TRBV4-3	TRBJ2-1	CASSSGTALYNEQFF
TRBV6-2/TRBV6-3	TRBJ2-7	CASSYPGLAGAFNYEQYF
TRBV30	TRBJ2-1	CAWSRAGLSSYNEQFF
TRBV18	TRBJ1-6	CASSSDRAMSPLHF
TRBV7-9	TRBJ2-3	CASSFLDTQYF
TRBV7-8	TRBJ2-7	CASRKTGAGHEQYF
TRBV5-6	TRBJ2-3	CASSIAGGPTDTQYF
TRBV5-1	TRBJ2-2	CASGTDRGTGELFF
TRBV3-1/TRBV3-2	TRBJ1-1	CASSYRWNTEAFF